One T cell receptor (beta chain) is described in this entry. What it binds is not known. As every portion of the isolated RNA was reverse transcribed, the sequencing read expressed TCRB transcripts. Using immunoSEQ multiplex PCR, the repertoire was profiled, and TCRdb retains in-frame clones only, with some absent. The sample records around 250,000 clones, about 25% being singletons. There are 16 residues in the CDR3. The V gene's germline CDR1 is GTSNPN and CDR2 SVGIG (reference sequence). With V trimmed by 5 bases and J by 0 bases, 5 bases remained unmatched. The data were obtained in a study of beta chain features in type 1 diabetes. At the level of the study: The examined sorted cells totaled over 85,000,000 across samples.

Study-level findings and limits: Type 1 diabetes patients had TCRB CDR3s that were shorter (moderately but significantly so) in all four CD4+ subsets. In patients and controls equally, PCR might favor templates that are shorter. Whether TCRB rearrangement is influenced by HLA type went unresolved here.

This sequence originates from a man younger than 40 in good health. The sequenced sample was central memory CD4+ T cells from blood. V and J are TRBV30 and TRBJ2-6, with 9 bases matching TRBD2. The chain's CDR3 is CAWASGDRSGANVLTF. The CDR3 DNA reads TGTGCCTGGGCTAGCGGGGATCGCTCTGGGGCCAACGTCCTGACTTTC.